The 25 T cell receptor beta chains given below trace back to one sample, sequenced in a study of T cells in Graves' hyperthyroidism and ophthalmopathy. TCR beta CDR3 region amplification was performed from RNA transcripts. HTBI primers drove first-round RT-PCR of the TCR CDR3. TCRdb re-derived calls from the multiplex PCR reads in MiXCR, one entry per CDR3 protein. The data hold approximately 530,000 distinct CDR3 sequences, with 16% observed a single time. Sequenced: blood. The receptors stem from a woman younger than 35 with Graves' hyperthyroidism.

The chain uses TRBV12-3 or TRBV12-4 and TRBJ1-6; D remains ambiguous. The CDR3 loop spans 12 amino acids. Trimming removed 6 bases at V and 7 bases at J, with 7 bases between. Written as DNA, the CDR3 is TGTGCCAGCAGCACCCAGAATTCACCCCTCCACTTT. As protein: CASSTQNSPLHF.

There are a few counts of this clonotype. CDR3 DNA: TGCGCCAGCCTACAAGAGTTTTCGGATACGCAGTATTTT. Amino acid sequence: CASLQEFSDTQYF. The chain recombines TRBV5-1 with TRBJ2-3, with no clear D. The CDR3 has 13 amino acids. V lost 7 bases and J lost 6, with 15 bases in between. Looked up from germline, CDR1 is SGHRS and CDR2 is YFSETQ.

The chain uses TRBV29-1 and TRBJ2-7; D possibly corresponds to TRBD1 (5 bases). V lost 4 bases and J lost 4, with 11 bases in between. Germline lookup yields CDR1 SQVTM and CDR2 ANQGSEA. This CDR3 contains 12 residues. CDR3 nucleotides: TGCAGCGTTGCCGGACATAATTACGAGCAGTACTTC. Translated, it gives CSVAGHNYEQYF.

In this sample, this clonotype turned up many times. V and J are TRBV7-2 and TRBJ2-7; 10 nucleotides line up with TRBD1. Germline CDR1 and CDR2: SGHTA and FQGNSA. This CDR3 has 14 amino acids. V lost 6 bases and J lost 5; bases outside the gene matches: 7. The CDR3 sequence: CASRRTGGSHEQYF. For the CDR3, the DNA is TGTGCCAGCAGGAGGACAGGGGGAAGTCACGAGCAGTACTTC.

The chain combines TRBV20-1 with TRBJ2-3; 7 nucleotides match TRBD1. V was pared by 5 bases and J by 2 bases, with 7 bases of the junction left unmatched. CDR3 length: 14 residues. CDR1 is DFQATT and CDR2 is SNEGSKA in the germline V gene (reference sequence). In nucleotides, the CDR3 is TGCAGTGCTCGACAGGGAGCGGTCACAGATACGCAGTATTTT. It translates to CSARQGAVTDTQYF.

Ten or more counts support this clonotype. The chain couples TRBV28 to TRBJ2-7; D possibly corresponds to TRBD2 (6 bases). Germline assignment: CDR1 MDHEN and CDR2 SYDVKM. The CDR3 sequence is 15 residues long. V was shortened by 1 base and J by 4 bases, with 14 bases between the two germline ends. CDR3 nucleotides: TGTGCCAGCAGTTTATATCGCGGGGCGGGGTACGAGCAGTACTTC. This gives the protein CASSLYRGAGYEQYF.

Of note for this clonotype: A single base separates this from a much larger clone, so it may be a read error. The chain couples TRBV20-1 to TRBJ1-5; 7 nucleotides align to TRBD1. Germline lookup yields CDR1 DFQATT and CDR2 SNEGSKA (reference sequence). This CDR3 has 12 residues. In DNA, the CDR3 is TGCAGACTGACAGGGAGCGATCAGCCCCAGCATTTT. Residues: CRLTGSDQPQHF.

This clonotype was counted only a few times. This chain joins TRBV13 and TRBJ1-2; weak D call: TRBD1 (6 bases). The V end was cut by 4 bases, the J end by 4 bases, with 13 bases between. This CDR3 has 14 amino acids. Germline V CDR1 and CDR2: PRHDT, FYEKMQ (reference sequence). CDR3 amino acids: CASSSHRDFYGYTF. The CDR3 region has the DNA TGTGCCAGCAGCTCGCACAGGGATTTCTATGGCTACACCTTC.

This clonotype was found a few times. This chain joins TRBV6-2 or TRBV6-3 and TRBJ2-5, with D maybe TRBD2 (5 bases). The length of the CDR3 is 11 residues. The V gene lost 7 bases and the J gene lost 3 bases, with 6 bases spanning the gap. Germline CDR1 MNHEY, CDR2 SVGEGT. The CDR3 reads CASKEEETQYF. The CDR3 bases are TGTGCCAGCAAGGAGGAAGAGACCCAGTACTTC.

The chain carries TRBV25-1 and TRBJ2-7; possibly TRBD2 for D (6 bases). The CDR3 runs 14 residues. Trimming cost V 4 bases and J 4 bases, with 14 bases left between them. Germline V gene data show CDR1 as MGHDK and CDR2 as SYGVNS. The CDR3: CASSGLAGWYEQYF. For the CDR3, the DNA is TGTGCCAGCAGTGGTCTGGCGGGATGGTACGAGCAGTACTTC.

The chain uses TRBV5-1 and TRBJ2-5; tentative D call: TRBD1 (6 bases). V was trimmed by 7 bases and J by 5 bases, leaving 21 bases between them. CDR3 length: 15 amino acids. Per the germline V gene, CDR1 is SGHRS and CDR2 is YFSETQ. The CDR3 protein is CASQTGLGAKETQYF. CDR3 in DNA: TGCGCCAGCCAAACAGGGTTGGGGGCAAAGGAGACCCAGTACTTC. The variable domain in full, completed from reference TRBV5-1 and TRBJ2-5, reads KAGVTQTPRYLIKTRGQQVTLSCSPISGHRSVSWYQQTPGQGLQFLFEYFSETQRNKGNFPGRFSGRQFSNSRSEMNVSTLELGDSALYLCASQTGLGAKETQYFGPGTRLLVL.

This clonotype has ten or more counts. The chain employs TRBV3-1 and TRBJ2-3; 11 bases map to TRBD2. In germline, CDR1 is LGHDT, CDR2 YNNKEL (reference sequence). Trimming at V came to 5 bases and at J to 4 bases, leaving 8 bases not matched to a gene. The CDR3 contains 16 residues. In nucleotides, the CDR3 is TGTGCCAGCAGCTACAGTAGCGGGGGGGTCCCAGATACGCAGTATTTT. Its protein product is CASSYSSGGVPDTQYF.

The chain employs TRBV7-6 and TRBJ2-5, with TRBD2 matching over 7 bases. The CDR3 extends over 15 amino acids. Germline assignment: CDR1 SGHVS and CDR2 FNYEAQ. V gave up 1 base and J gave up 4 bases; unmatched junction bases: 6. CDR3 sequence reads: CASSLVRTRGETQYF. CDR3 in DNA: TGTGCCAGCAGCTTAGTACGGACTAGAGGAGAGACCCAGTACTTC.

This clonotype was seen at least ten times. The chain has TRBV6-1 and TRBJ1-1; no clear D. The CDR3 is 14 residues long. The V and J ends lost 7 bases and 0 bases respectively, with 12 bases between them. In germline, CDR1 is MNHNS, CDR2 SASEGT. CDR3 region: CASIHGGMNTEAFF. CDR3 sequence (DNA): TGTGCCAGCATCCATGGCGGCATGAACACTGAAGCTTTCTTT.

This clonotype has ten or more counts. The CDR3: CASRLRDRDTEAFF. In nucleotides, the CDR3 is TGTGCCAGCAGACTCAGGGACCGAGACACTGAAGCTTTCTTT. This chain joins TRBV13 and TRBJ1-1, with D tentatively TRBD1 (5 bases). The V and J ends lost 6 bases and 3 bases respectively, with 14 bases between them. Germline CDR1 reads PRHDT; CDR2 reads FYEKMQ (reference sequence). The length of the CDR3 is 14 residues.

A few counts support this clonotype. V is TRBV4-3 and J is TRBJ1-3, with D hard to call. Trimming cost V 0 bases and J 0 bases, with 12 bases left between them. The CDR3 sequence is 17 residues long. CDR1 and CDR2 from the germline V gene are LGHNA and YSLEER. The CDR3 region has the DNA TGCGCCAGCAGCCAAGAGGAAGCGCGAGTCTCTGGAAACACCATATATTTT. Amino acid sequence: CASSQEEARVSGNTIYF.

This clonotype was recorded at least ten times. V is TRBV10-3 and J is TRBJ1-6; D possibly corresponds to TRBD1 (6 bases). Deletions cut 10 bases from V and 8 bases from J, with 18 bases between. CDR1 ENHRY and CDR2 SYGVKD come from the germline V gene. The CDR3 contains 14 residues. The CDR3 sequence is CATEEGGSDSPLHF. In DNA, the CDR3 is TGTGCCACCGAGGAAGGGGGATCGGATTCACCCCTCCACTTT.

The chain combines TRBV30 with TRBJ2-7, with a tentative D call TRBD1 (6 bases). CDR3 size: 12 residues. With 2 bases removed from V and 3 bases from J, the gap between germline ends came to 8 bases. Germline CDR1 reads GTSNPN; CDR2 reads SVGIG (reference sequence). CDR3 DNA sequence: TGTGCCTGGAGTAAACAGGGCTACGAGCAGTACTTC. It yields the protein CAWSKQGYEQYF.

This clonotype was counted between two and nine times. The V gene is TRBV5-8, the J gene TRBJ2-3, with D possibly TRBD2 on 5 matching bases. V was trimmed by 1 base and J by 1 base, leaving 7 bases between them. Germline CDR1 SGHTS, CDR2 YDEGEE. This CDR3 has 14 residues. CDR3 DNA: TGTGCCAGCAGCTTGACGGAGGGCACAGATACGCAGTATTTT. Amino acid sequence: CASSLTEGTDTQYF.

The CDR3, as DNA: TGCGCCAGCAGCTTGGCCAACGGGCCTGGAGGCTACACCTTC. This encodes CASSLANGPGGYTF. The V call is TRBV5-1, the J call TRBJ1-2; the D is unclear. V was shortened by 0 bases and J by 8 bases, with 14 bases between the two germline ends. CDR1 SGHRS and CDR2 YFSETQ come from the germline V gene. The CDR3 totals 14 residues.

This clonotype was counted between two and nine times. DNA of the CDR3: TGTGCCAGCAGTTACACCTCAGCTAGCGGGAGGCCCCATGAGCAGTTCTTC. It yields the protein CASSYTSASGRPHEQFF. This chain links TRBV6-2 or TRBV6-3 with TRBJ2-1; 11 nucleotides agree with TRBD2. Germline V CDR1 and CDR2: MNHEY, SVGEGT. J lost 8 bases, V lost 2 bases, and 11 bases had no gene match. The CDR3 is 17 residues long.

V usage is TRBV29-1 and J usage is TRBJ2-2; D not resolved. Germline CDR1 is SQVTM and CDR2 is ANQGSEA. V shed 7 bases and J shed 7 bases, with 16 bases lying between them. The CDR3 consists of 13 residues. Here the CDR3 reads CSAGHTSNGELFF. The CDR3 region has the DNA TGCAGCGCGGGCCACACGAGTAACGGGGAGCTGTTTTTT.

The V gene is TRBV12-3 or TRBV12-4, the J gene TRBJ2-3; 16 positions agree with TRBD2. Unmatched junction bases numbered 14, after V lost 4 bases and J lost 4 bases. The CDR3 length is 20 residues. The CDR3 bases are TGTGCCAGCAGTTCCCGTCCCGGGACTAGCGGGGGGGCCGGGGCAGATACGCAGTATTTT. Residues: CASSSRPGTSGGAGADTQYF.

This clonotype has a count of ten or more. The chain recombines TRBV20-1 with TRBJ2-3, with 11 bases fitting TRBD2. CDR1 is DFQATT, CDR2 SNEGSKA, per germline (reference sequence). J gave up 4 bases and V 4 bases, and 7 bases lay outside the gene matches. This CDR3 has 15 amino acids. The CDR3 DNA sequence: TGCAGTGCTAATCTAGCGGGGGGCATCGCAGATACGCAGTATTTT. This sequence encodes CSANLAGGIADTQYF.

The CDR3 spells CASSPGQGPFGTEAFF. CDR3 DNA sequence: TGCGCCAGCAGCCCCGGACAGGGACCTTTCGGGACTGAAGCTTTCTTT. V usage is TRBV4-1 and J usage is TRBJ1-1; 8 bases align to TRBD1. The CDR3 runs 16 residues. Germline V gives CDR1 MGHRA, CDR2 YSYEKL. Trimming took 4 bases from V and 5 from J; bases not matched to a gene: 12.